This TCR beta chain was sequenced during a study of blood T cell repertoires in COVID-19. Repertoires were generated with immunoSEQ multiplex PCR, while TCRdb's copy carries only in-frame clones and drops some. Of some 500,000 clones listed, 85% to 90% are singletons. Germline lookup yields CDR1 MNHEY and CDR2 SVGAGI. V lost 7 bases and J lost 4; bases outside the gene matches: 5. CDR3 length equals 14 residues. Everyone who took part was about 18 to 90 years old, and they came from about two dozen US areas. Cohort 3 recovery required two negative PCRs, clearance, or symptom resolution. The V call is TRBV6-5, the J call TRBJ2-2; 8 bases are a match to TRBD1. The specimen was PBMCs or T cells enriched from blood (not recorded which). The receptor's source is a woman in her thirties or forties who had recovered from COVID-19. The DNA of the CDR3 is TGTGCCAGCAACCCCAGGGGGCCCACCGGGGAGCTGTTTTTT. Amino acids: CASNPRGPTGELFF.